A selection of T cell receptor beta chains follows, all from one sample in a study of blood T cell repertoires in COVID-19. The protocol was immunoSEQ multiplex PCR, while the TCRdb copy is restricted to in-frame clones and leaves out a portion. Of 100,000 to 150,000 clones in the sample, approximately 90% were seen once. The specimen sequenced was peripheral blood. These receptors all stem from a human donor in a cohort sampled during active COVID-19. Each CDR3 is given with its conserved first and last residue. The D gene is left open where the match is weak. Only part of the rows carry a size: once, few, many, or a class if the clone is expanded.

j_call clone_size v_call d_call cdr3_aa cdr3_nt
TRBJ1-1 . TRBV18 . CASSPSQGNTEAFF TGTGCCAGCTCACCCTCACAGGGGAACACTGAAGCTTTCTTT
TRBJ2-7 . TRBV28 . CASRPSGTYEQYF TGTGCCAGCAGGCCGAGCGGAACCTACGAGCAGTACTTC
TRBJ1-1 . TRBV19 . CASSPGGGFTEAFF TGTGCCAGTAGTCCTGGGGGGGGCTTCACTGAAGCTTTCTTT
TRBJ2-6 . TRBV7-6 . CASSSTGTASGANVLTF TGTGCCAGCAGCTCGACAGGTACCGCCTCTGGGGCCAACGTCCTGACTTTC
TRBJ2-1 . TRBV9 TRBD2 CASSVAPGLAGGHEQFF TGTGCCAGCAGCGTAGCCCCGGGACTAGCGGGGGGGCATGAGCAGTTCTTC
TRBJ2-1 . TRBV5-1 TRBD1 CASSIGTGLDNEQFF TGCGCCAGCAGCATTGGGACAGGGCTGGACAATGAGCAGTTCTTC
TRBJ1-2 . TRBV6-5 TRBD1 CASNRAPTGGGYTF TGTGCCAGCAATCGGGCCCCTACAGGGGGAGGCTACACCTTC
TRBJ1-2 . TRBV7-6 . CASSLNRDYGYTF TGTGCCAGCAGCTTAAATCGGGACTATGGCTACACCTTC
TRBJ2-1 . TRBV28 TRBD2 CASTTPPRAGVGEQFF TGTGCCAGCACCACCCCCCCCAGAGCGGGAGTGGGTGAGCAGTTCTTC
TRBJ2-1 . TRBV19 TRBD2 CASSSTSGGVSEQFF TGTGCCAGTAGTTCCACTAGCGGGGGGGTTAGCGAGCAGTTCTTC
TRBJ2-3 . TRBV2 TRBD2 CASSDQRGTTDTQYF TGTGCCAGCAGTGACCAGCGGGGGACCACAGATACGCAGTATTTT
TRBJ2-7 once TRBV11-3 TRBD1 CASSSTRQGGEQYF TGTGCCAGCAGCTCCACCCGACAGGGGGGCGAGCAGTACTTC
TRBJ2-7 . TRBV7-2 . CASSVLAAMYEQYF TGTGCCAGCAGCGTATTAGCGGCGATGTACGAGCAGTACTTC
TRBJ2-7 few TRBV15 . CATSRDRLVDYEQYF TGTGCCACCAGCAGAGATCGACTAGTAGATTACGAGCAGTACTTC
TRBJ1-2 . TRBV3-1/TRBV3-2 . CASSQDVRPYGYTF TGTGCCAGCAGCCAAGACGTGCGGCCCTATGGCTACACCTTC
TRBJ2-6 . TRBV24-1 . CATSDPGRGSGANVLTF TGTGCCACCAGTGACCCTGGGCGGGGATCTGGGGCCAACGTCCTGACTTTC
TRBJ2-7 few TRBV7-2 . CASSIFPGAYEQYF TGTGCCAGCAGCATTTTCCCCGGGGCCTACGAGCAGTACTTC
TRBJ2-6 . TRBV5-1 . CASSLAGDGANVLTF TGCGCCAGCAGCTTGGCAGGGGATGGGGCCAACGTCCTGACTTTC
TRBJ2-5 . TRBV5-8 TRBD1 CASSLRQGAGETQYF TGTGCCAGCAGCTTGCGGCAGGGGGCCGGGGAGACCCAGTACTTC
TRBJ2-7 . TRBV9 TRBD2 CASSVGLASGYEQYF TGTGCCAGCAGCGTAGGTTTGGCTAGCGGCTACGAGCAGTACTTC
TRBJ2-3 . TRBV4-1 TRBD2 CASSQTSGSSSASTDTQYF TGCGCCAGCAGCCAGACTAGCGGGAGTTCCTCGGCTAGCACAGATACGCAGTATTTT
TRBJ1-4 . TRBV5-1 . CASSLRTQGTNEKLFF TGCGCCAGCAGCCTTCGAACACAGGGAACTAATGAAAAACTGTTTTTT
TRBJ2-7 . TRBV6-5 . CASSYSTLPGYEQYF TGTGCCAGCAGTTACTCGACCCTCCCCGGGTACGAGCAGTACTTC
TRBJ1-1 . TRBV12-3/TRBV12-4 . CASTTTENTEAFF TGTGCCAGCACCACGACAGAGAACACTGAAGCTTTCTTT
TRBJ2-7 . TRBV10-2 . CASRFGGAYEQYF TGCGCCAGCAGGTTTGGGGGGGCTTACGAGCAGTACTTC
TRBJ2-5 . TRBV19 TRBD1 CASQDRAVGTGGETQYF TGTGCCAGTCAGGACAGGGCTGTGGGTACAGGCGGAGAGACCCAGTACTTC
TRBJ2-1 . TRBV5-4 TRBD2 CASSLGVAGGHEQFF TGTGCCAGCAGCTTGGGGGTTGCGGGGGGGCACGAGCAGTTCTTC
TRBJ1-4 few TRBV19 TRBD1 CASSLRTQGRGNEKLFF TGTGCCAGTAGTCTTCGGACACAGGGGCGGGGTAATGAAAAACTGTTTTTT
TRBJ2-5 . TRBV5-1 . CASSTRQETQYF TGCGCCAGCAGCACCAGACAAGAGACCCAGTACTTC
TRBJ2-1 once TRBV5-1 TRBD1 CASSPGGRDEQFF TGCGCCAGCAGCCCAGGGGGCAGGGATGAGCAGTTCTTC
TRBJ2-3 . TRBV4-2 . CASSQEAAEGTDTQYF TGTGCCAGCAGCCAAGAGGCGGCGGAAGGCACAGATACGCAGTATTTT
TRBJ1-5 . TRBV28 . CASSLVSYSNQPQHF TGTGCCAGCAGTTTAGTATCATATAGCAATCAGCCTCAGCATTTT
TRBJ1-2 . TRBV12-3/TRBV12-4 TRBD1 CASSLDRGYGYTF TGTGCCAGCAGCCTGGACAGGGGCTATGGCTACACCTTC
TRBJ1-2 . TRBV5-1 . CASSFGQYGYTF TGCGCCAGCAGCTTTGGACAGTATGGCTACACCTTC
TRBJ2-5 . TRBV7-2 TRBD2 CASSLGTSGRQTQYF TGTGCCAGCAGCCTGGGGACTAGCGGGAGGCAGACCCAGTACTTC
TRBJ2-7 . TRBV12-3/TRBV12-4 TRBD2 CASSLTSGYEQYF TGTGCCAGCAGTCTAACTAGCGGATACGAGCAGTACTTC
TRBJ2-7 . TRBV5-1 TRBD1 CASSFGSGQAYEQYF TGCGCCAGCAGCTTTGGTTCGGGACAGGCCTACGAGCAGTACTTC
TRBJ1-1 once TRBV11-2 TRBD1 CASSGGGAGNTEAFF TGTGCCAGCAGCGGAGGGGGCGCCGGGAACACTGAAGCTTTCTTT
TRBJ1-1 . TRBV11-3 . CASGRGNTEAFF TGTGCCAGCGGTAGGGGAAACACTGAAGCTTTCTTT
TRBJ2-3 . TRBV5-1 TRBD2 CASSLEGGADTQYF TGCGCCAGCAGCTTGGAGGGAGGGGCAGATACGCAGTATTTT
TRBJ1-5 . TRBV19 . CASSIPRGGDHQPQHF TGTGCCAGTAGTATCCCAAGGGGCGGGGATCATCAGCCCCAGCATTTT
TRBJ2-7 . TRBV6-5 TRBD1 CASSYHWDRSTYEQYF TGTGCCAGCAGTTACCATTGGGACAGAAGTACCTACGAGCAGTACTTC
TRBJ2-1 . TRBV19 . CASSRGNEQFF TGTGCCAGTAGTAGAGGGAATGAGCAGTTCTTC
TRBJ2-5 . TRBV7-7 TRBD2 CASSLVTSGQETQYF TGTGCCAGCAGCTTGGTGACTAGCGGACAAGAGACCCAGTACTTC
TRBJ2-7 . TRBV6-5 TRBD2 CASSYSTSGTPYEQYF TGTGCCAGCAGTTACTCCACTAGCGGCACCCCCTACGAGCAGTACTTC
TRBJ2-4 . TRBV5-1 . CASSSLHGENIQYF TGCGCCAGCAGCTCGCTTCACGGAGAAAACATTCAGTACTTC
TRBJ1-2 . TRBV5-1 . CASSLTGNPSYGYTF TGCGCCAGCAGCTTAACAGGGAACCCTAGCTATGGCTACACCTTC
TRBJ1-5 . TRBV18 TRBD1 CASSPGQGAGQPQHF TGTGCCAGCTCACCCGGACAGGGGGCCGGTCAGCCCCAGCATTTT
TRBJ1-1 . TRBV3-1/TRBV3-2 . CASSPRGGNTEAFF TGTGCCAGCAGCCCCCGGGGGGGGAACACTGAAGCTTTCTTT
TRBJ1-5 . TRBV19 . CASSIGRIQPQHF TGTGCCAGTAGTATAGGCAGGATTCAGCCCCAGCATTTT
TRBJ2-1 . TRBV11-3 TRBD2 CASSLDGREGQDEQFF TGTGCCAGCAGCTTAGATGGGCGGGAGGGCCAGGATGAGCAGTTCTTC
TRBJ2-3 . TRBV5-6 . CASSLFTDSTDTQYF TGTGCCAGCAGCTTGTTTACAGATTCAACAGATACGCAGTATTTT
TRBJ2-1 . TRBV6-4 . CASSDSTDINNEQFF TGTGCCAGCAGTGACTCGACGGACATTAACAATGAGCAGTTCTTC